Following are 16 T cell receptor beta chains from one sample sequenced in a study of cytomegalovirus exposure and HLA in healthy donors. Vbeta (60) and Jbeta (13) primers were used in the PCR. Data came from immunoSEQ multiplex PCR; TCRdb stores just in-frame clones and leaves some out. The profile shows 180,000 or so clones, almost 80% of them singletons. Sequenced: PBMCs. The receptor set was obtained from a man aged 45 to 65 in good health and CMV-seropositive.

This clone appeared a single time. CDR3 sequence (DNA): TGTGCCAGCAGCGCCGCGATACAAGAGACCCAGTACTTC. Protein product: CASSAAIQETQYF. The V and J genes are TRBV5-6 and TRBJ2-5; D unclear. The germline CDR1 and CDR2 sequences are SGHDT and YYEEEE. V lost 4 bases to trimming and J lost 2 bases, with 9 bases between them. The CDR3 contains 13 residues.

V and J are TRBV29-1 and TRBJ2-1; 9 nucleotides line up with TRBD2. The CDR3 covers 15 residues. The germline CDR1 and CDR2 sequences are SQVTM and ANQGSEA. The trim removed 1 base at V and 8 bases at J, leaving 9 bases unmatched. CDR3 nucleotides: TGCAGCGTTGAAGGCCGTGGCGGGGGGGTTTATGAGCAGTTCTTC. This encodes CSVEGRGGGVYEQFF.

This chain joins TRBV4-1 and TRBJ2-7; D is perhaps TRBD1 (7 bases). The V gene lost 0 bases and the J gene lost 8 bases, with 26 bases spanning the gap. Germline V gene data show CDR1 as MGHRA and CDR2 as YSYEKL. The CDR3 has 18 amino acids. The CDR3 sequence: CASSQDLAAGGGDPQQYF. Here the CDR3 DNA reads TGCGCCAGCAGCCAAGATCTGGCCGCAGGAGGGGGCGACCCCCAGCAGTACTTC.

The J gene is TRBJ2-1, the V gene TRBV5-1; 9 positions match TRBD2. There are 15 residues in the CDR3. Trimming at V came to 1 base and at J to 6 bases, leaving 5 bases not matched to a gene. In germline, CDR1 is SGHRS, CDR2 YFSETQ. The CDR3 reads CASSLPSGVGNEQFF. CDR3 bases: TGCGCCAGCAGCTTGCCTAGCGGGGTGGGCAATGAGCAGTTCTTC.

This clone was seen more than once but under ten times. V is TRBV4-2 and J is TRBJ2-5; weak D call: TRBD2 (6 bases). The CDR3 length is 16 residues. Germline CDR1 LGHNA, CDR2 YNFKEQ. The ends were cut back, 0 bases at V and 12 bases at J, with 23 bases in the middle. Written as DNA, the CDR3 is TGTGCCAGCAGCCAAGATGTCGGGGACTCGTCTCGCGCTAAGTACTTC. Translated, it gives CASSQDVGDSSRAKYF.

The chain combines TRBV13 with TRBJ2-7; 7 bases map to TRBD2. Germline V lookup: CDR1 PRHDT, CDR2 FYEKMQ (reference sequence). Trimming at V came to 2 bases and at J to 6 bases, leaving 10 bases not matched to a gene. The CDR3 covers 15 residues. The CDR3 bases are TGTGCCAGCAGCTTACGAAAGCGGGGCGCGTCCGAGCAGTACTTC. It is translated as CASSLRKRGASEQYF.

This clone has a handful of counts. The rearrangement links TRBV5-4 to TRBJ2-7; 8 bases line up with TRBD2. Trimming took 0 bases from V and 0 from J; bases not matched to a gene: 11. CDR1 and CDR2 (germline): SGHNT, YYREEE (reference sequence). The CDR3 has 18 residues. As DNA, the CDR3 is TGTGCCAGCAGCTTGGCCCGGGGGGGGCGGGGAGGCTCCTACGAGCAGTACTTC. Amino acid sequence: CASSLARGGRGGSYEQYF.

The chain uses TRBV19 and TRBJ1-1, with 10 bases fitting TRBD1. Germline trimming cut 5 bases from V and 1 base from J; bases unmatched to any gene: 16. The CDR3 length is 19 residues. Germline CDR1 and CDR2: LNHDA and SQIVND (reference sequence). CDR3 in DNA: TGTGCCAGTAGTCCACGACACCGGGACAGGGGAGGGAGGAACACTGAAGCTTTCTTT. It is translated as CASSPRHRDRGGRNTEAFF.

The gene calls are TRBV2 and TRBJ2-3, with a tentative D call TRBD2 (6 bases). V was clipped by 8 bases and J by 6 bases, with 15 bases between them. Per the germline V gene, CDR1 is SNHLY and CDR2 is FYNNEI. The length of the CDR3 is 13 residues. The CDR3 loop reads CASGTASDDTQYF. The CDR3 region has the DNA TGTGCCAGCGGGACTGCGTCGGACGATACGCAGTATTTT.

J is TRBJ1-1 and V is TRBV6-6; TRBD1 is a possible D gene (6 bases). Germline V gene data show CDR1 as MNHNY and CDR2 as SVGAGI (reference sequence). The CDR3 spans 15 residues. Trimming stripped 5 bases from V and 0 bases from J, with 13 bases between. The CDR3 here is CASSLRGSMNTEAFF. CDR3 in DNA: TGTGCCAGCAGTCTTAGGGGGTCCATGAACACTGAAGCTTTCTTT.

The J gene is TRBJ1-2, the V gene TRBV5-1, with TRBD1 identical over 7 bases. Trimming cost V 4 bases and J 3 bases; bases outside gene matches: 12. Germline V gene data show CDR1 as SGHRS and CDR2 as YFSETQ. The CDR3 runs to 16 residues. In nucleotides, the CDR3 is TGCGCCAGCAGCCCGATGCTCGTGGGGACAGACTATGGCTACACCTTC. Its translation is CASSPMLVGTDYGYTF.

The CDR3 DNA reads TGTGCCAGCACTCTGGGAGTACGGGGATCACCCCTCCACTTT. As protein: CASTLGVRGSPLHF. This chain connects TRBV2 to TRBJ1-6; unclear D gene. V was shortened by 7 bases and J by 10 bases, with 17 bases between the two germline ends. The V gene's germline CDR1 is SNHLY and CDR2 FYNNEI. CDR3 length: 14 residues.

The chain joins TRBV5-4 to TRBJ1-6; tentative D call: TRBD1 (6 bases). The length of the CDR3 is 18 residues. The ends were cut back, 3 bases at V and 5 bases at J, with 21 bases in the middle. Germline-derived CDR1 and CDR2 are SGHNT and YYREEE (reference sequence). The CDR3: CASSSRQFTPGDNSPLHF. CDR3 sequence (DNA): TGTGCCAGCAGCTCCCGACAGTTCACTCCAGGGGATAATTCACCCCTCCACTTT. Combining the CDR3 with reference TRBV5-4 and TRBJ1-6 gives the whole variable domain ETGVTQSPTHLIKTRGQQVTLRCSSQSGHNTVSWYQQALGQGPQFIFQYYREEENGRGNFPPRFSGLQFPNYSSELNVNALELDDSALYLCASSSRQFTPGDNSPLHFGNGTRLTVT.

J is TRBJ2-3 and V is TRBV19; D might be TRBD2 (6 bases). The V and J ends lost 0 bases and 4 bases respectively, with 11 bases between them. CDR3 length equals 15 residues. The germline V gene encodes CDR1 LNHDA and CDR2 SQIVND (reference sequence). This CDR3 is CASSIEEGGPDTQYF. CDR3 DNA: TGTGCCAGTAGTATAGAGGAGGGTGGCCCAGATACGCAGTATTTT.

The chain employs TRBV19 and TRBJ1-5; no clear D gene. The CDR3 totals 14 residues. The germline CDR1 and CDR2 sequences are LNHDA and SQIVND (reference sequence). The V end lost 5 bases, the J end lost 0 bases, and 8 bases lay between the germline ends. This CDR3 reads CASSFSVSNQPQHF. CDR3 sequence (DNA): TGTGCCAGTAGTTTCTCGGTTAGCAATCAGCCCCAGCATTTT.

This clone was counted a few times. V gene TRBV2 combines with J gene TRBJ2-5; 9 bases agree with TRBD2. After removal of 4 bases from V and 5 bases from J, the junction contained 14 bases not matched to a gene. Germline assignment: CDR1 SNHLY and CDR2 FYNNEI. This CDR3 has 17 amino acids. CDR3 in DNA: TGTGCCAGCAGTGGCGGGGTAGCGGGAGCAGAGGGGGAGACCCAGTACTTC. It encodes CASSGGVAGAEGETQYF.